This T cell receptor beta chain was sequenced for a study of T cells in Graves' hyperthyroidism and ophthalmopathy. Trimming left V 0 bases short and J 0 bases short, with 14 bases between. The CDR3 runs 17 residues. CDR1 and CDR2 from the germline V gene are SGHVS and FQNEAQ. The authors obtained PBMCs from over 8.5 ml of fresh peripheral blood. Amplification yielded TCR beta CDR3 regions, with RNA transcripts as the source. A first-round RT-PCR of the TCR CDR3 used the HTBI primer set. TCRdb independently ran MiXCR on the multiplex PCR reads; one entry per CDR3 protein. The sample contains approximately 720,000 distinct CDR3 sequences, over 15% of which appear only once. This clonotype occurred many times.

The receptor's source is a woman aged 45 to 65 with Graves' hyperthyroidism that later progressed to Graves' ophthalmopathy. V usage is TRBV7-8 and J usage is TRBJ1-1, with D hard to call. Sequenced: blood. This chain's CDR3 is CASSLASSSPLNTEAFF. The CDR3 DNA reads as TGTGCCAGCAGCTTAGCGTCCTCCTCCCCCTTGAACACTGAAGCTTTCTTT.